This TCR beta chain derives from a study of T cell responses to AZD1222 COVID-19 vaccine. Only in-frame clones appear in the TCRdb table, and some are missing; sequencing was by immunoSEQ multiplex PCR. The table has around 160,000 clones, about 91% seen once. The V and J ends lost 6 bases and 2 bases respectively, with 5 bases between them. CDR3 length equals 11 residues. Per the germline V gene, CDR1 is SGHAT and CDR2 is FQDESV (reference sequence). The J gene is TRBJ2-7, the V gene TRBV11-1, with unresolved D. The material was peripheral blood, obtained on day 0 of AZD1222 vaccination. The source is an adult in good health. The CDR3: CASSFTYEQYF. The CDR3 bases are TGTGCCAGCAGTTTTACCTACGAGCAGTACTTC.